This TCR beta chain was captured in a study of T cells in Graves' hyperthyroidism and ophthalmopathy. Whole-study findings and limits: Blood also held most thyroid clonotypes expanded beyond 0.001.

The CDR3 length is 14 residues. Trimming shortened V by 3 bases and J by 4 bases, and 13 bases separated the two germline ends. Looked up from germline, CDR1 is DFQATT and CDR2 is SNEGSKA (reference sequence). Amplified regions were TCR beta CDR3 sequences from RNA transcripts. The study used the HTBI primer set for a first-round RT-PCR of the TCR CDR3. TCRdb re-called the multiplex PCR reads with MiXCR, one entry per CDR3 protein. The sample carries roughly 700,000 distinct CDR3 sequences, roughly a third recorded once. Notes on this clonotype: Antigen: not known.

The sequence was obtained from a woman aged 40 to 50 with Graves' hyperthyroidism. The V gene is TRBV20-1, the J gene TRBJ2-1; D unresolved. Sample: blood. CDR3 sequence (DNA): TGCAGTGCTAGGGACGCACTAAAATACAATGAGCAGTTCTTC. As protein: CSARDALKYNEQFF.